These T cell receptor beta chains were read from a single sample in a study of CD8+ T cells in alopecia areata. The method was immunoSEQ multiplex PCR; TCRdb's version includes in-frame clones alone and lacks a portion of them. The table shows 150,000 to 200,000 clones, with approximately 57% occurring only once. Sequencing used CD4+ T cells sorted from blood, obtained at week 24, from a patient treated with tofacitinib. The receptors originated from a human donor with alopecia areata. CDR3s include the opening cysteine and the closing phenylalanine or tryptophan. A D gene is named only where the DNA matches it firmly. For some rows the clone size is stated as once, few or many, or as a class when expanded; others skip it.

v_call,j_call,clone_size,d_call,cdr3_length,cdr3_nt,cdr3_aa
TRBV7-2,TRBJ1-5,-,TRBD1,15,TGTGCCAGCAGCTCCGGACAGGGTAGCAATCAGCCCCAGCATTTT,CASSSGQGSNQPQHF
TRBV7-9,TRBJ2-7,-,-,12,TGTGCCAGCAGCCACCAAGCCTACGAGCAGTACTTC,CASSHQAYEQYF
TRBV7-9,TRBJ2-1,few,TRBD2,17,TGTGCCAGCAGCTTGGGGGGGACTAGCGGTTTGGACAATGAGCAGTTCTTC,CASSLGGTSGLDNEQFF
TRBV7-2,TRBJ1-5,-,TRBD1,14,TGTGCCAGCAGCACGGACAGGAACGATCAGCCCCAGCATTTT,CASSTDRNDQPQHF
TRBV30,TRBJ1-2,-,TRBD1,12,TGTGCCTGGAGTGGGGACAGGGATGGCTACACCTTC,CAWSGDRDGYTF
TRBV29-1,TRBJ2-7,-,-,12,TGCAGCGTTGATTACGGGCCAGGCGAGCAGTACTTC,CSVDYGPGEQYF
TRBV9,TRBJ1-1,-,-,12,TGTGCCAGCAGCCCGCAGGCGGGTGAAGCTTTCTTT,CASSPQAGEAFF
TRBV25-1,TRBJ2-1,-,-,12,TGTGCCAGCAGTGTAGTTCACAATGAGCAGTTCTTC,CASSVVHNEQFF
TRBV15,TRBJ2-3,few,-,15,TGTGCCACCAGCGTGGGGGACCCAGCCACAGATACGCAGTATTTT,CATSVGDPATDTQYF
TRBV30,TRBJ1-5,-,-,13,TGTGCCTGGAGTAATAGGGCGGGTCAGCCCCAGCATTTT,CAWSNRAGQPQHF
TRBV4-3,TRBJ2-3,-,TRBD2,18,TGCGCCAGCAGCCAAGATTTACCGGGGGGGCCGGGCACAGATACGCAGTATTTT,CASSQDLPGGPGTDTQYF
TRBV25-1,TRBJ1-4,few,-,17,TGTGCCAGCAGTGAAAAAGAAAATTCTGTTTTGAATGAAAAACTGTTTTTT,CASSEKENSVLNEKLFF
TRBV25-1,TRBJ2-2,few,-,14,TGTGCCAGCGGTGCACCCGGGTACACCGGGGAGCTGTTTTTT,CASGAPGYTGELFF
TRBV29-1,TRBJ1-4,-,-,12,TGCAGCGTTGACAGCATGGGGGAAAAACTGTTTTTT,CSVDSMGEKLFF
TRBV5-1,TRBJ2-2,few,TRBD1,17,TGCGCCAGCAGCATTAACCCACAGGGGGCGCATGGCGGGGAGCTGTTTTTT,CASSINPQGAHGGELFF
TRBV7-9,TRBJ1-4,-,-,14,TGTGCCAGCAGCGGCCCCGATTCTAATGAAAAACTGTTTTTT,CASSGPDSNEKLFF
TRBV29-1,TRBJ2-5,-,-,15,TGCAGCGTTGAAGGACGGGGACACGGGTCAGAGACCCAGTACTTC,CSVEGRGHGSETQYF
TRBV29-1,TRBJ1-1,-,-,12,TGCAGCGTTGATTCGGCAAACACTGAAGCTTTCTTT,CSVDSANTEAFF
TRBV5-1,TRBJ2-7,-,-,15,TGCGCCAGCAGCTTGGAGATTTCAGGGCCCTACGAGCAGTACTTC,CASSLEISGPYEQYF
TRBV15,TRBJ1-6,-,-,15,TGTGCCACCAGCACCGTGAAGGGCGATAATTCACCCCTCCACTTT,CATSTVKGDNSPLHF
TRBV7-3,TRBJ1-1,-,-,13,TGTGCCAGCAGCAAAGGCGCAAGCAGTGAAGCTTTCTTT,CASSKGASSEAFF
TRBV29-1,TRBJ1-4,-,TRBD1,11,TGCAGCGCTGGACAGGGGTTCAGACTGTTTTTT,CSAGQGFRLFF